The 17 T cell receptor beta chains in this list originate from one sample, sequenced in a study of T cell responses to AZD1222 COVID-19 vaccine. Profiling relied on immunoSEQ multiplex PCR, and the TCRdb table lists in-frame clones only, not all of them. In the table there are more than 85,000 clones, around 73% of which are singletons. Here the sequenced sample was peripheral blood, taken on day 0 of AZD1222 vaccination. The receptor set was obtained from an adult in good health.

This clone was seen more than once but under ten times. The J gene is TRBJ2-1, the V gene TRBV11-3; D gene uncertain. Between the trimmed V and J ends, which lost 3 bases and 6 bases, there was a span of 9 bases. CDR1 SGHNT and CDR2 YENEEA come from the germline V gene. This CDR3 has 13 amino acids. The CDR3 DNA sequence: TGTGCCAGCAGCTTTTCCCTATCCAATGAGCAGTTCTTC. Amino acid sequence: CASSFSLSNEQFF.

The chain employs TRBV29-1 and TRBJ1-2; D remains ambiguous. V was trimmed by 7 bases and J by 4 bases, leaving 13 bases between them. Per germline, CDR1 SQVTM and CDR2 ANQGSEA. This CDR3 is 12 amino acids long. As DNA, the CDR3 is TGCAGCGGTCTACGGGGTAGCTATGGCTACACCTTC. Translation gives CSGLRGSYGYTF.

The table lists this clone with a few counts. This chain uses TRBV30 with TRBJ1-1; D call uncertain. V lost 0 bases to trimming and J lost 0 bases, with 5 bases between them. The V gene's germline CDR1 is GTSNPN and CDR2 SVGIG (reference sequence). The CDR3 extends over 13 amino acids. The CDR3 DNA is TGTGCCTGGAGTGTACGAATGAACACTGAAGCTTTCTTT. It translates to CAWSVRMNTEAFF.

The chain links TRBV4-1 to TRBJ1-2; 9 nucleotides match TRBD1. There are 15 residues in the CDR3. J lost 4 bases, V lost 0 bases, and 3 bases had no gene match. Germline loops: CDR1 MGHRA, CDR2 YSYEKL. The CDR3 spells CASSQEDRGFYGYTF. The CDR3 DNA is TGCGCCAGCAGCCAAGAGGACAGGGGTTTCTATGGCTACACCTTC.

This chain joins TRBV7-2 and TRBJ2-5; the D gene is possibly TRBD1 (6 bases). Trimming stripped 5 bases from V and 4 bases from J, with 14 bases between. The CDR3 runs to 14 residues. Looked up from germline, CDR1 is SGHTA and CDR2 is FQGNSA. CDR3 nucleotide sequence: TGTGCCAGCAGCCCCGAGGGGGTTGGAGAGACCCAGTACTTC. The encoded protein is CASSPEGVGETQYF.

This rearrangement joins TRBV21-1 to TRBJ1-6. TRBV21-1 is termed a pseudogene. This CDR3 is 15 amino acids long. CDR3 residues: CASSDRETANSPLHF. In DNA form, the CDR3 reads TGTGCCAGCAGCGACCGGGAGACAGCGAATTCACCCCTCCACTTT.

This clone was recorded a few times. The chain carries TRBV4-1 and TRBJ1-4; weak D call: TRBD1 (5 bases). Trimming pared 0 bases from V and 7 bases from J, leaving 12 bases between. The CDR3 runs 15 residues. CDR1 MGHRA and CDR2 YSYEKL come from the germline V gene. CDR3 region: CASSQDSGRGEKLFF. The CDR3 bases are TGCGCCAGCAGCCAAGATTCAGGGAGGGGTGAAAAACTGTTTTTT.

This clone has just a few counts. This chain uses TRBV6-9 with TRBJ2-7; tentative D call: TRBD1 (5 bases). The CDR3 totals 14 residues. Germline V CDR1 and CDR2: MNHGY, SVAAGI. V gave up 6 bases and J gave up 6 bases, with 18 bases separating them. The CDR3 reads CASSPPPPGIEQYF. In DNA form, the CDR3 reads TGTGCCAGCAGCCCCCCCCCTCCAGGGATCGAGCAGTACTTC.

This clone has more than one count but fewer than ten. This chain joins TRBV10-3 and TRBJ2-5; 7 bases are a match to TRBD1. The CDR3 loop spans 16 amino acids. With V trimmed by 5 bases and J by 1 base, 10 bases remained unmatched. The germline gives CDR1 ENHRY, CDR2 SYGVKD. This CDR3 reads CAISTGQTTGQETQYF. Here the CDR3 DNA reads TGTGCCATCAGTACGGGACAGACGACGGGCCAAGAGACCCAGTACTTC.

As for this clone: One junction end disagrees with the germline gene, perhaps due to a read error. This chain uses TRBV28 with TRBJ1-2; TRBD1 matches at 8 bases. Per the germline V gene, CDR1 is MDHEN and CDR2 is SYDVKM. The CDR3 has 13 amino acids. The CDR3 is CASAQGAGWSWSF. The CDR3 DNA follows: TGTGCCAGCGCTCAGGGGGCCGGTTGGTCCTGGTCGTTC.

The chain recombines TRBV7-9 with TRBJ1-1; D is possibly TRBD1 (5 bases). There are 16 residues in the CDR3. Germline CDR1 is SEHNR and CDR2 is FQNEAQ (reference sequence). Trimming shortened V by 2 bases and J by 1 base, and 14 bases separated the two germline ends. CDR3 residues: CASSLRAVGGNTEAFF. In nucleotides, the CDR3 is TGTGCCAGCAGCTTAAGGGCAGTCGGGGGGAACACTGAAGCTTTCTTT.

V is TRBV7-6 and J is TRBJ2-3, with D unclear. The CDR3 sequence is 15 residues long. Germline V lookup: CDR1 SGHVS, CDR2 FNYEAQ. Trimming left V 2 bases short and J 0 bases short, with 9 bases between. CDR3 in amino acids: CASSLLGSSTDTQYF. The CDR3 region has the DNA TGTGCCAGCAGCTTACTGGGGTCCAGCACAGATACGCAGTATTTT.

The chain combines TRBV6-2 or TRBV6-3 with TRBJ2-7; 9 nucleotides align to TRBD2. The CDR3 runs 16 residues. Germline V gives CDR1 MNHEY, CDR2 SVGEGT. V dropped 2 bases and J dropped 2; count of bases not matched to a gene: 7. As DNA, the CDR3 is TGTGCCAGCAGTTACCCCGGTTTAGCGGGGGCCTACGAGCAGTACTTC. Residues: CASSYPGLAGAYEQYF.

V usage is TRBV5-1 and J usage is TRBJ2-1; possibly TRBD2 for D (6 bases). The CDR3 has 16 residues. V lost 4 bases, J lost 4 bases, and 18 bases lay in between. From germline, CDR1 is SGHRS and CDR2 YFSETQ. The CDR3 protein is CASSPGAAGPYNEQFF. CDR3 bases: TGCGCCAGCAGCCCCGGGGCTGCGGGGCCTTACAATGAGCAGTTCTTC.

A single count supports this clone. The chain combines TRBV5-1 with TRBJ2-1; TRBD2 matches 13 bases. Germline V gene lookup returns CDR1 SGHRS and CDR2 YFSETQ. CDR3 size: 20 residues. The V and J ends lost 1 base and 6 bases, in that order; junction bases with no gene match: 16. The CDR3 nucleotides are TGCGCCAGCAGCTTGCGACTTGCGATAAGGACTAGCGGGAGCGTCAATGAGCAGTTCTTC. Protein sequence: CASSLRLAIRTSGSVNEQFF.

The chain couples TRBV30 to TRBJ1-1, with TRBD1 identical over 12 bases. The CDR3 is 15 amino acids. Germline values: CDR1 GTSNPN, CDR2 SVGIG (reference sequence). The trim removed 3 bases at V and 4 bases at J, leaving 6 bases unmatched. The CDR3, as DNA: TGTGCCTGGAGGGAGGGACAGGGGGCTTTCACTGAAGCTTTCTTT. Its protein product is CAWREGQGAFTEAFF.

This clone has only one observation. The rearrangement links TRBV7-9 to TRBJ2-1, with a tentative D call TRBD2 (6 bases). The CDR3 has 14 residues. With 1 base removed from V and 7 bases from J, the gap between germline ends came to 11 bases. The germline V gene has CDR1 SEHNR and CDR2 FQNEAQ (reference sequence). CDR3: CASSLGRAGNEQFF. The DNA of the CDR3 is TGTGCCAGCAGCTTAGGGAGGGCTGGTAATGAGCAGTTCTTC. Based on the CDR3 plus reference TRBV7-9 and TRBJ2-1, the full variable domain is DTGVSQNPRHKITKRGQNVTFRCDPISEHNRLYWYRQTLGQGPEFLTYFQNEAQLEKSRLLSDRFSAERPKGSFSTLEIQRTEQGDSAMYLCASSLGRAGNEQFFGPGTRLTVL.